The 11 T cell receptor beta chains listed next were all sequenced from one sample in a study of blood T cell repertoires in COVID-19. Profiled with immunoSEQ multiplex PCR; TCRdb holds only in-frame clones, not every one. Of 180,000 or so clones in the sample, around 83% were seen once. Sequencing was carried out using PBMCs or T cells enriched from blood (not recorded which). These receptors were taken from a woman between 50 and 59 years old in a cohort exposed to, infected with or recovered from COVID-19 (not recorded which).

The V and J genes are TRBV6-6 and TRBJ2-5; TRBD1 agrees at 9 bases. Per germline, CDR1 MNHNY and CDR2 SVGAGI (reference sequence). Trimming cost V 5 bases and J 8 bases; bases outside gene matches: 12. The CDR3 is made up of 15 amino acids. In DNA, the CDR3 is TGTGCCAGCAGTACCACCGGGACAGGGAAGAGTACCCAGTACTTC. Protein product: CASSTTGTGKSTQYF.

The chain employs TRBV4-3 and TRBJ1-6; 7 bases are a match to TRBD1. The CDR3 contains 15 residues. Per the germline V gene, CDR1 is LGHNA and CDR2 is YSLEER. Trimming took 3 bases from V and 10 from J; bases not matched to a gene: 9. The CDR3 DNA reads TGCGCCAGCAGCCAGACGACAGGGAACCCATCACCCCTCCACTTT. It specifies CASSQTTGNPSPLHF.

The CDR3 protein is CASSSNHLVPPIAEQYF. CDR3 DNA sequence: TGTGCCAGCAGCTCTAACCACCTCGTCCCACCGATCGCGGAGCAGTACTTC. This sequence joins TRBV7-2 and TRBJ2-7; D is uncertain. The CDR3 runs 17 residues. V was pared by 4 bases and J by 7 bases, with 26 bases between. Germline CDR1 reads SGHTA; CDR2 reads FQGNSA.

J is TRBJ2-5 and V is TRBV6-1, with 11 bases fitting TRBD1. In germline, CDR1 is MNHNS, CDR2 SASEGT. The CDR3 covers 15 residues. The V gene end was trimmed by 3 bases and the J gene end by 4 bases; junction bases not matched to a gene: 4. CDR3 amino acids: CASSEGTGGRETQYF. CDR3 in DNA: TGTGCCAGCAGTGAGGGGACAGGGGGTCGAGAGACCCAGTACTTC.

This rearrangement joins TRBV12-3 or TRBV12-4 to TRBJ1-2; D is unclear. This CDR3 has 12 amino acids. V was trimmed by 0 bases and J by 8 bases, leaving 7 bases between them. The CDR3 sequence: CASSLARRGYTF. In nucleotides, the CDR3 is TGTGCCAGCAGTTTAGCGCGGCGAGGCTACACCTTC.

V and J are TRBV6-1 and TRBJ2-4; 7 positions match TRBD2. Germline V gene sequence: CDR1 MNHNS, CDR2 SASEGT. The CDR3 consists of 15 residues. The ends lost 3 bases at V and 3 bases at J; junction bases unmatched: 5. Written as DNA, the CDR3 is TGTGCCAGCAGTGACCAGCCTAGCGGCAAAAACATTCAGTACTTC. Protein product: CASSDQPSGKNIQYF.

The chain carries TRBV19 and TRBJ2-5, with no clear D. The V end was cut by 6 bases, the J end by 4 bases, with 12 bases between. CDR1 LNHDA and CDR2 SQIVND come from the germline V gene (reference sequence). The CDR3 contains 13 residues. CDR3 amino acids: CASRDRVVETQYF. CDR3 DNA sequence: TGTGCCAGTAGAGACCGGGTAGTAGAGACCCAGTACTTC.

This chain uses TRBV27 with TRBJ1-1; D may be TRBD1 (5 bases). The CDR3 consists of 13 residues. Germline V gives CDR1 MNHEY, CDR2 SMNVEV (reference sequence). V was cut by 0 bases and J by 4 bases, with 6 bases left in between. The CDR3 loop reads CASSLSQGTEAFF. The CDR3, as DNA: TGTGCCAGCAGTTTATCCCAGGGCACTGAAGCTTTCTTT.

The rearrangement links TRBV27 to TRBJ1-4; D gene ambiguous. Germline V gene lookup returns CDR1 MNHEY and CDR2 SMNVEV (reference sequence). With 8 bases removed from V and 8 bases from J, the gap between germline ends came to 18 bases. The CDR3 contains 14 residues. The CDR3, as DNA: TGTGCCAGCGCCACTTTGGTACGAAGCGAAAAACTGTTTTTT. Translation gives CASATLVRSEKLFF.

The chain joins TRBV10-2 to TRBJ2-5; 13 bases agree with TRBD2. This CDR3 has 14 residues. After removal of 9 bases from V and 7 bases from J, the junction contained 8 bases not matched to a gene. CDR1 WSHSY and CDR2 SAAADI come from the germline V gene. CDR3 protein: CASGLAGERGTQYF. Here the CDR3 DNA reads TGCGCCAGTGGACTAGCGGGAGAGAGGGGGACCCAGTACTTC.

The chain has TRBV29-1 and TRBJ2-7; D is undetermined. Germline V gives CDR1 SQVTM, CDR2 ANQGSEA. The CDR3 covers 8 residues. The CDR3 spells CSKAEQYF. The CDR3 region has the DNA TGCAGTAAAGCCGAGCAGTACTTC.